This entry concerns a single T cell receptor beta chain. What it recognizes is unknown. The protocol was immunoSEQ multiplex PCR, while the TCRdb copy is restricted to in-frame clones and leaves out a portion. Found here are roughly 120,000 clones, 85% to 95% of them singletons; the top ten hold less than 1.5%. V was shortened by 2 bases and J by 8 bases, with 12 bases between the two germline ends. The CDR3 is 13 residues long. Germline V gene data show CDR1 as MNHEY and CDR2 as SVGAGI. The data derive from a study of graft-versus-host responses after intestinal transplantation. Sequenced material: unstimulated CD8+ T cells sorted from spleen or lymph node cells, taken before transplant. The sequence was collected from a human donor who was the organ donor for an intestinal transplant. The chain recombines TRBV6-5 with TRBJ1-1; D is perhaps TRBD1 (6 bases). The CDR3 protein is CASSYGRQAEAFF. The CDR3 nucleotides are TGTGCCAGCAGTTACGGAAGACAGGCCGAAGCTTTCTTT.